The present T cell receptor beta chain was sequenced within a study of identical twins. It was template switching that added a universal primer site, and there were unique molecular identifiers on the cDNA. TCRdb called the 5' RACE reads again in MiXCR, with one record for every CDR3 protein. The sample has 500,000 or so distinct CDR3 sequences, approximately 14% seen once. General observations from the study: It was cross-sectional statistical analysis, not following the same donors, that the conclusions relied on.

On this clonotype itself: What it binds is not known.

The CDR3 consists of 14 residues. The V end lost 3 bases, the J end lost 0 bases, and 12 bases lay between the germline ends. The germline CDR1 and CDR2 sequences are DFQATT and SNEGSKA (reference sequence). These records were also assigned to another study, of yellow fever vaccine responses in identical twins.

Sequencing was carried out using CD4+ T cells sorted from blood. The rearrangement uses TRBV20-1 and TRBJ2-7; weak D call: TRBD1 (6 bases). The TCR comes from a woman aged 18 to 35 in good health. The CDR3 here is CSASTGYSSYEQYF. The DNA of the CDR3 is TGCAGTGCTAGTACAGGGTATAGCTCCTACGAGCAGTACTTC.